The present T cell receptor (beta chain) was sequenced within a study of control samples from healthy donors and cancer patients. This clone was detected only once. The CDR3 has 16 residues. Trimming stripped 5 bases from V and 6 bases from J, with 20 bases between. The germline CDR1 and CDR2 sequences are MNHEY and SMNVEV (reference sequence). Some clones are missing from TCRdb's copy, which holds only in-frame ones; the method was immunoSEQ multiplex PCR. The table has about 150,000 clones, approximately 93% seen once. The sequenced material came from blood. This chain joins TRBV27 and TRBJ1-5; weak D call: TRBD1 (5 bases). The clonotype originates from a man aged 35 to 55 in good health. The CDR3 here is CASSPLWAGLGQPQHF. CDR3 DNA sequence: TGTGCCAGCAGTCCCCTTTGGGCAGGGTTGGGTCAGCCCCAGCATTTT.